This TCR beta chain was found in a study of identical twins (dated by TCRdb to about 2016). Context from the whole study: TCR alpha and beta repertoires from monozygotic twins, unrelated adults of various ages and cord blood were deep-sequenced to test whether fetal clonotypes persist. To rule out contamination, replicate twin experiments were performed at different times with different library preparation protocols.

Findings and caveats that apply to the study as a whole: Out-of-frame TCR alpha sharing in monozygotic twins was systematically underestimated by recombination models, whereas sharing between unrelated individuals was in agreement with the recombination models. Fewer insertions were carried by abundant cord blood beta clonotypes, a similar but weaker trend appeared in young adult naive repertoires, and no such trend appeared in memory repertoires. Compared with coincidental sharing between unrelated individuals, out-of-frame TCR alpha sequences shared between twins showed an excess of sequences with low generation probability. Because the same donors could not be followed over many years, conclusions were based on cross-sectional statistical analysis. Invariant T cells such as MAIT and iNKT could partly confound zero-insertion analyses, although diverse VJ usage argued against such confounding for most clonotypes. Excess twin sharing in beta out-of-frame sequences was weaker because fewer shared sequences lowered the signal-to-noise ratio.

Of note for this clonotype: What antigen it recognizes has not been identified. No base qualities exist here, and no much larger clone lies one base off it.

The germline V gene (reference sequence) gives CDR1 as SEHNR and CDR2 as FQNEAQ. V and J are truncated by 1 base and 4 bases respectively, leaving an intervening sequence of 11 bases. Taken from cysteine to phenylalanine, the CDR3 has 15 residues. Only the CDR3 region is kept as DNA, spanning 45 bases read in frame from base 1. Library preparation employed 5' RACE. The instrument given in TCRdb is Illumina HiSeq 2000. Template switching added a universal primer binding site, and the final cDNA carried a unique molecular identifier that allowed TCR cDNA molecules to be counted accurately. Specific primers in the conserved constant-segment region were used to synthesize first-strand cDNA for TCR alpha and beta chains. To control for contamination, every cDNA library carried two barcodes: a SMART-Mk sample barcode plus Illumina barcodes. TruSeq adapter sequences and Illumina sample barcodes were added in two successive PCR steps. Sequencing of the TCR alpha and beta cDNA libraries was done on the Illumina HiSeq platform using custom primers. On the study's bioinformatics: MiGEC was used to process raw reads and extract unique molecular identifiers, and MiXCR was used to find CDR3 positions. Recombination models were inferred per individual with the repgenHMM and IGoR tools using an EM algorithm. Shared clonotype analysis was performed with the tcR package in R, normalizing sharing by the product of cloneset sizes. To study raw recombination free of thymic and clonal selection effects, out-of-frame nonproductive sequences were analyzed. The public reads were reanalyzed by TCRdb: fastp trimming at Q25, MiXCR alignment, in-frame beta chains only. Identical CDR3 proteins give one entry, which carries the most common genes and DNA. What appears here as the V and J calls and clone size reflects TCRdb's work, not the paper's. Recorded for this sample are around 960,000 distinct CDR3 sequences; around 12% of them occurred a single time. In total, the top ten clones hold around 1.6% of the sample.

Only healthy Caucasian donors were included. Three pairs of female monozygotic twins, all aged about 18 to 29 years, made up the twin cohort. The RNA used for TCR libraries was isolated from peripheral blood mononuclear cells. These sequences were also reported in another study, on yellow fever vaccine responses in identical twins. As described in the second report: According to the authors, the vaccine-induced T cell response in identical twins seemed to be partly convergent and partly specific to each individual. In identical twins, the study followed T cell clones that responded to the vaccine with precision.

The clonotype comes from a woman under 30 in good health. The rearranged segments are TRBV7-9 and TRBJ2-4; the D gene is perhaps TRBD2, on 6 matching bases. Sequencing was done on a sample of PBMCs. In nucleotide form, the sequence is TGTGCCAGCAGCTTAGTGCTGGGGGGAAAAAACATTCAGTACTTC. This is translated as CASSLVLGGKNIQYF. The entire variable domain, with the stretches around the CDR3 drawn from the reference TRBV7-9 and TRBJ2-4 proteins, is DTGVSQNPRHKITKRGQNVTFRCDPISEHNRLYWYRQTLGQGPEFLTYFQNEAQLEKSRLLSDRFSAERPKGSFSTLEIQRTEQGDSAMYLCASSLVLGGKNIQYFGAGTRLSVL.